This is a list of T cell receptor beta chains from one sample in a study of blood T cell repertoires in COVID-19. Repertoires were generated with immunoSEQ multiplex PCR, while TCRdb's copy carries only in-frame clones and drops some. The sample carries approximately 140,000 clones, approximately 90% recorded once. Sequenced input: peripheral blood. The receptors here all came from a man in his forties or fifties with active or convalescent COVID-19. Each CDR3 is given with its conserved first and last residue. D genes are given only for firm matches. Clone size, where shown, is once, few, many, or a class for clones that have expanded.

d_call clone_size j_call v_call cdr3_aa cdr3_nt
. . TRBJ2-7 TRBV19 CASTTGNIGEQYF TGTGCCAGTACCACAGGGAACATTGGCGAGCAGTACTTC
. . TRBJ2-1 TRBV4-3 CASSQGEEYNEQFF TGCGCCAGCAGCCAAGGAGAAGAATACAATGAGCAGTTCTTC
. few TRBJ1-5 TRBV12-2 CASRSVPRQGWDQPQHF TGTGCAAGTCGCTCCGTTCCGCGACAGGGATGGGATCAGCCCCAGCATTTT
. . TRBJ1-1 TRBV9 CASTPGGTEAFF TGTGCCAGCACCCCCGGGGGAACTGAAGCTTTCTTT
TRBD2 . TRBJ2-3 TRBV6-5 CASRPLAGGTDTQYF TGTGCCAGCAGGCCACTAGCGGGGGGCACAGATACGCAGTATTTT
TRBD1 . TRBJ1-6 TRBV4-1 CASSQDQGTGFFPLHF TGCGCCAGCAGCCAAGATCAAGGGACAGGGTTCTTTCCCCTCCACTTT
. . TRBJ2-1 TRBV5-1 CASSLEAGRNEQFF TGCGCCAGCAGCTTGGAGGCGGGGAGGAATGAGCAGTTCTTC
. . TRBJ1-6 TRBV15 CATSSEPVSPLHF TGTGCCACCAGCAGTGAGCCTGTCTCACCCCTCCACTTT
. few TRBJ2-7 TRBV11-2 CASSLVHSYEQYF TGTGCCAGCAGCTTAGTCCACTCCTACGAGCAGTACTTC
TRBD2 . TRBJ2-1 TRBV29-1 CSVGTSGDNEQFF TGCAGCGTAGGGACTAGCGGAGACAATGAGCAGTTCTTC
TRBD2 . TRBJ2-7 TRBV5-1 CASSTGTSGNYEQYF TGCGCCAGCAGCACCGGGACTAGCGGGAACTACGAGCAGTACTTC
TRBD1 once TRBJ1-6 TRBV27 CASSLGRGDSPLHF TGTGCCAGCAGTTTGGGCAGGGGGGACTCACCCCTCCACTTT
TRBD1 . TRBJ1-6 TRBV6-7 CASSWDRAVDSYNSPLHF TGTGCCAGCAGTTGGGACAGGGCTGTGGATTCCTATAATTCACCCCTCCACTTT
TRBD2 . TRBJ2-5 TRBV19 CASGKGLASGETQYF TGTGCCAGCGGCAAGGGACTAGCGAGTGGAGAGACCCAGTACTTC
. . TRBJ2-3 TRBV5-4 CASSLLRGLTDTQYF TGTGCCAGCAGCTTGTTAAGGGGTTTAACAGATACGCAGTATTTT
. . TRBJ2-3 TRBV24-1 CATSGPPGEGDTQYF TGTGCCACCAGTGGGCCCCCGGGAGAAGGGGATACGCAGTATTTT
. . TRBJ1-2 TRBV14 CASSQQRQPSTWGYTF TGTGCCAGCAGCCAACAGAGGCAGCCTAGTACGTGGGGCTACACCTTC
TRBD1 . TRBJ2-7 TRBV6-1 CASSETGLQQYF TGTGCCAGCAGTGAGACAGGGCTCCAGCAGTACTTC
. . TRBJ1-2 TRBV30 CAWSVGTLANYGYTF TGTGCCTGGAGTGTAGGGACACTAGCTAACTATGGCTACACCTTC
. once TRBJ1-4 TRBV7-2 CASSPGTPVIELFF TGTGCCAGCAGCCCCGGGACACCCGTAATAGAACTGTTTTTT
TRBD1 . TRBJ1-1 TRBV29-1 CSVALDRGKMNTEAFF TGCAGCGTTGCCTTAGACAGGGGGAAAATGAACACTGAAGCTTTCTTT
. once TRBJ1-4 TRBV11-2 CASSRRAGTNEKLFF TGTGCCAGCAGCCGTCGGGCAGGGACTAATGAAAAACTGTTTTTT
TRBD1 . TRBJ1-6 TRBV30 CAWRGQGYSPLHF TGTGCCTGGAGGGGACAGGGGTATTCACCCCTTCACTTT
TRBD2 . TRBJ2-5 TRBV30 CAWSGGRETQYF TGTGCCTGGAGTGGCGGGAGAGAGACCCAGTACTTC
. . TRBJ2-2 TRBV9 CASGSTGRTGELFF TGTGCCAGCGGCAGTACAGGGCGGACCGGGGAGCTGTTTTTT
TRBD2 once TRBJ2-3 TRBV24-1 CATSRTSGGSVTQYF TGTGCCACCAGTAGGACTAGCGGGGGGTCGGTCACGCAGTATTTT
TRBD1 once TRBJ2-7 TRBV5-1 CASSPELDRVQEQYF TGCGCCAGCAGCCCCGAATTAGACAGGGTACAGGAGCAGTACTTC
TRBD2 . TRBJ2-3 TRBV12-5 CASGLVVRRGGLDTQYF TGTGCTAGTGGTTTGGTAGTACGGCGGGGGGGCCTAGATACGCAGTATTTT
. . TRBJ2-2 TRBV6-2/TRBV6-3 CASSLVRGWGTGELFF TGTGCCAGCAGTTTGGTTCGGGGTTGGGGCACCGGGGAGCTGTTTTTT